This T cell receptor beta chain is drawn from a study of T cell changes during pregnancy in multiple sclerosis (dated by TCRdb to between 2018 and 2021). Regarding the study in general: In women with multiple sclerosis, the researchers looked at how the T cell repertoire shifted as pregnancy progressed.

For CDR1 and CDR2, the germline V gene lists SQVTM and ANQGSEA. V loses 1 base at its end and J loses 0 bases; junction bases beyond the gene matches: 6. CDR3 length: 16 amino acids, cysteine to phenylalanine. The only DNA kept is the CDR3, 48 bases in frame from the first base. About this clone itself: Its antigen is unknown. Base-call qualities are not available, and no considerably larger clone is one nucleotide away.

Libraries came from the immunoSEQ multiplex PCR assay. Not all clones reach the TCRdb copy of this immuneACCESS table, which keeps in-frame sequences only. Checked studies attribute under half of the gap to unresolved V genes and leave the rest unexplained. The sample has about 46,000 clones on record, just over 90% of them singletons. Together, the top ten hold roughly 4% of the sample. Recombination linked TRBV29-1 to TRBJ2-1; the central 7 bases match TRBD1. This specimen consisted of CD8+ T cells from peripheral blood mononuclear cells, obtained after pregnancy. This receptor was identified in a female donor with multiple sclerosis, enrolled in a pregnancy study. In nucleotide form, the sequence is TGCAGCGTTGAAGGCGACAGGGCGAGCTCCTACAATGAGCAGTTCTTC. The encoded protein is CSVEGDRASSYNEQFF.